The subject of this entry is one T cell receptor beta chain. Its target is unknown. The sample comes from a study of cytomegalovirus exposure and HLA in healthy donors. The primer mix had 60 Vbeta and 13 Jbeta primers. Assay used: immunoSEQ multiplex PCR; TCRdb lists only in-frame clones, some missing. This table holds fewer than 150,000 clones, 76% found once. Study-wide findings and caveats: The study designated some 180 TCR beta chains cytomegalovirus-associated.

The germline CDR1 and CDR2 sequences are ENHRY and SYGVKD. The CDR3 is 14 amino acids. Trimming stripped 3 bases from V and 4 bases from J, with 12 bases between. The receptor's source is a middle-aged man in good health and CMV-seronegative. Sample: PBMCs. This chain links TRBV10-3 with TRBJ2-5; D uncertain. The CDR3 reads CAISEPTTAETQYF. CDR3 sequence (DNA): TGTGCCATCAGTGAACCCACCACTGCAGAGACCCAGTACTTC.